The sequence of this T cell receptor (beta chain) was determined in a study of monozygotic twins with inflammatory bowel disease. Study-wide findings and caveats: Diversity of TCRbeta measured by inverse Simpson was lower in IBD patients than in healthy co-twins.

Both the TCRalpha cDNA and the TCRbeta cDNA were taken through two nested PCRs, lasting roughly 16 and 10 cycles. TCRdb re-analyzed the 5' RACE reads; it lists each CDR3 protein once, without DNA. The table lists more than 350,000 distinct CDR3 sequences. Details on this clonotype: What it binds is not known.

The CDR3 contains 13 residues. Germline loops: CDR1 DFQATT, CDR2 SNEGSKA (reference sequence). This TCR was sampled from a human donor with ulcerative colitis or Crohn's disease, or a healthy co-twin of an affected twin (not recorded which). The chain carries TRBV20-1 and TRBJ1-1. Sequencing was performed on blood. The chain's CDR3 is CSAQGWADTEAFF.